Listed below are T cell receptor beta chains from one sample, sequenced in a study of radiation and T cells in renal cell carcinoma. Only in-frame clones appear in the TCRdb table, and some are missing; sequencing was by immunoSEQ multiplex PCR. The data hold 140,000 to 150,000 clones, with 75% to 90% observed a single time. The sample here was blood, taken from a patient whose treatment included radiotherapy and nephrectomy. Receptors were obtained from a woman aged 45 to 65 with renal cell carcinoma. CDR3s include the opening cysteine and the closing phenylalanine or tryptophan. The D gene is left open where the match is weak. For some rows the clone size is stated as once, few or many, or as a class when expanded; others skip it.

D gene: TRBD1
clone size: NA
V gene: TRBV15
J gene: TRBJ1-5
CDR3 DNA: TGTGCCACCAGCAGAGATCTGTCCGGGACAGGGGGCTACAATCAGCCCCAGCATTTT
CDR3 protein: CATSRDLSGTGGYNQPQHF

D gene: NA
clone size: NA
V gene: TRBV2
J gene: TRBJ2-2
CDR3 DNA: TGTGCCAGCAGTTTGCTAGCAGTAGACACCGGGGAGCTGTTTTTT
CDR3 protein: CASSLLAVDTGELFF

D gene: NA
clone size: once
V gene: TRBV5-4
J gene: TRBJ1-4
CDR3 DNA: TGTGCCAGCAGCCACGACGGAAAACTGTTTTTT
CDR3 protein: CASSHDGKLFF

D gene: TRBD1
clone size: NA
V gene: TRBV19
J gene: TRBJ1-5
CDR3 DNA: TGTGCCAGTAGTATTGACAGGGAGGTGGATCAGCCCCAGCATTTT
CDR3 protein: CASSIDREVDQPQHF

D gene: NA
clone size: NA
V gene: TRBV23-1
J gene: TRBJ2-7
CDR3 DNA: TGCGCCAGCAGTCCCCTTGGTGTGGACGAGCAGTACTTC
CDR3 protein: CASSPLGVDEQYF

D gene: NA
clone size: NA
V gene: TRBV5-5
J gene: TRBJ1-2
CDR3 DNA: TGTGCCAGCAGCTTACAGGGAGACTATGGCTACACCTTC
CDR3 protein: CASSLQGDYGYTF

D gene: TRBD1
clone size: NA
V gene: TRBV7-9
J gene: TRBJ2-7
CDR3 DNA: TGTGCCAGCAGCGCGACAGGGAACTACGAGCAGTACTTC
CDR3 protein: CASSATGNYEQYF

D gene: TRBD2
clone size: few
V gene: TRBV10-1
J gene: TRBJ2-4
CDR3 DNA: TGCGCCAGCAGTCCTGGACTAGTCGGCATTCAGTACTTC
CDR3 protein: CASSPGLVGIQYF

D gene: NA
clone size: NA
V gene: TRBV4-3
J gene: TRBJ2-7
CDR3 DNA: TGCGCCAGCAGCCAAGATGGAGGGGCCGAGCAGTACTTC
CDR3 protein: CASSQDGGAEQYF

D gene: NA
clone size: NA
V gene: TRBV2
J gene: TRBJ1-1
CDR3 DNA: TGTGCCAGCAACCCTCGGACCGGGACGAACACTGAAGCTTTCTTT
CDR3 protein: CASNPRTGTNTEAFF

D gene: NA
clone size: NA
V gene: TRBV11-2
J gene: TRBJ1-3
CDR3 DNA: TGTGCCAGCAGCTTATGGGCAGGGGCAGGAAACACCATATATTTT
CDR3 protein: CASSLWAGAGNTIYF

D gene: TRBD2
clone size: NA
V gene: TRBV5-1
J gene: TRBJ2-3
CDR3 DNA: TGCGCCAGCAGCTTGCAAGCGGGAGATCCAGATACGCAGTATTTT
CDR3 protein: CASSLQAGDPDTQYF

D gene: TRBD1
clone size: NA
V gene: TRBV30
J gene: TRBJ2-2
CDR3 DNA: TGTGCCCGGGGTCTAGGGACAGGGGGCTTTTTGGTCGGGGAGCTGTTTTTT
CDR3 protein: CARGLGTGGFLVGELFF

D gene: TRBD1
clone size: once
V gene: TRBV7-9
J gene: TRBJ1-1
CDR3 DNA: TGTGCCAGCTTCAAGCCGGGACAGGGGGACACTGAAGCTTTCTTT
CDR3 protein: CASFKPGQGDTEAFF

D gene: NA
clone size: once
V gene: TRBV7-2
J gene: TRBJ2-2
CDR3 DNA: TGTGCCAGCAGCATAAGGGACACCACCGGGGAGCTGTTTTTT
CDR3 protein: CASSIRDTTGELFF

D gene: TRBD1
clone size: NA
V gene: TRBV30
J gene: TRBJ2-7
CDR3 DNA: TGTGCCTGGGGACAGGGGGCCCTAGGGCAGTACTTC
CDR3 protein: CAWGQGALGQYF

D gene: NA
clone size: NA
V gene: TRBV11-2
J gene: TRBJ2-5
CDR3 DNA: TGTGCCAGCAGCTTAGGGGCACAAGAGACCCAGTACTTC
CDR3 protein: CASSLGAQETQYF

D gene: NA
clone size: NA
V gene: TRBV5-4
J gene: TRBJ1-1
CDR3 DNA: TGTGCCAGCAGCTTGGCCGGCAGGGCGAACACTGAAGCTTTCTTT
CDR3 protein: CASSLAGRANTEAFF

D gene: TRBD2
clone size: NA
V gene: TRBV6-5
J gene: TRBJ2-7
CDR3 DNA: TGTGCCAGCAGTCCCCCGGGCGGGAGACTCCACGAGCAGTACTTC
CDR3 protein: CASSPPGGRLHEQYF

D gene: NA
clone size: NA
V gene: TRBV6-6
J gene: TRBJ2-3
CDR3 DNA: TGTGCCAGTGCCTCCCAGGTCCCAGATACGCAGTATTTT
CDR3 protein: CASASQVPDTQYF

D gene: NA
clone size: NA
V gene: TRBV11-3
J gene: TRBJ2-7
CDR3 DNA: TGTGCCAGCAGCTTTGGGCCTTCCTACGAGCAGTACTTC
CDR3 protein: CASSFGPSYEQYF

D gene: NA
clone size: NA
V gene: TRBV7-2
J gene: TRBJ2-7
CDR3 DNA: TGTGCCAGCAGCATGCTATCCGGGGAGCAGTACTTC
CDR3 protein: CASSMLSGEQYF

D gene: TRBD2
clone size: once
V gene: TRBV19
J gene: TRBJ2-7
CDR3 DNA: TGTGCCAGTAGTATAGCTCTAGCGGGAGCCGGGTACGAGCAGTACTTC
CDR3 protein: CASSIALAGAGYEQYF

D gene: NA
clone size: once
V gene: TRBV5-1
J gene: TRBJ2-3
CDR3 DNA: TGCGCCAGCAGCTTGGTAGCAGGGTCAGGAGATACGCAGTATTTT
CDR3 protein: CASSLVAGSGDTQYF

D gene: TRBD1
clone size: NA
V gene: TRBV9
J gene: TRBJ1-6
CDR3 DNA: TGTGCCAGCAGCTTAGAACCGGGACAGTATAATTCACCCCTCCACTTT
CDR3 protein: CASSLEPGQYNSPLHF

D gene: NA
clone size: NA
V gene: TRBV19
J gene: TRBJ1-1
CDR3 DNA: TGTGCCAGTAGTCCCCGGGACCGCCCGGGAACTGAAGCTTTCTTT
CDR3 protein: CASSPRDRPGTEAFF

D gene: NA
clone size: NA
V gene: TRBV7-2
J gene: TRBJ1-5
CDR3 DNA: TGTGCCAGCAGCTTCCAGGGCAATCAGCCCCAGCATTTT
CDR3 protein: CASSFQGNQPQHF

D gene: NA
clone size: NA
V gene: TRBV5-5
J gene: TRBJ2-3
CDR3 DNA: TGTGCCAGCAGCTTGATCCGCCTAGCCGGCCGCGATACGCAGTATTTT
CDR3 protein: CASSLIRLAGRDTQYF

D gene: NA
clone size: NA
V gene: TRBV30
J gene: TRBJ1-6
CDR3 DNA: TGTGCCTCCGGGGCGGTCCTAGGAGGTTCACCCCTCCACTTT
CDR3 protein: CASGAVLGGSPLHF

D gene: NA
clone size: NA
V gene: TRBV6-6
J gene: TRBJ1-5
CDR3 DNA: TGTGCCAGCAGGGCGGGGGACATGAATCAGCCCCAGCATTTT
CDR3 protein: CASRAGDMNQPQHF

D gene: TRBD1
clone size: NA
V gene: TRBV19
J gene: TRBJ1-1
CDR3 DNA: TGTGCCAGTAGTATGATTCCAGGGACAGGACGAATGAACACTGAAGCTTTCTTT
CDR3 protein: CASSMIPGTGRMNTEAFF

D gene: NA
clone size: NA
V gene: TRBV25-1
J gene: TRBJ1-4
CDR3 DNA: TGTGCCAGCACCGACAACCGGGACAATAATGAAAAACTGTTTTTT
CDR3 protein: CASTDNRDNNEKLFF

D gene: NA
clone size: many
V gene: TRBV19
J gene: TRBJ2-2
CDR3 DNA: TGTGCCAGTAGTATGCAGGGTTTCGACGGGGAGCTGTTTTTT
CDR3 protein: CASSMQGFDGELFF

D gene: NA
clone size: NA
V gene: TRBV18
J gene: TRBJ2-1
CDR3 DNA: TGTGCCAGCTCAGTTCAGGCGAATGAGCAGTTCTTC
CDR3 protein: CASSVQANEQFF

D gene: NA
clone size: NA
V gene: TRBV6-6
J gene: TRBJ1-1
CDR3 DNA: TGTGCCAGCAGTTACTCGGAACGCGGCACTGAAGCTTTCTTT
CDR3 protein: CASSYSERGTEAFF

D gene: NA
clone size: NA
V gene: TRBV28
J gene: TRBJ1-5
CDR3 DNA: TGTGCCAGCTGGGATCCCGGGGGCAATCAGCCCCAGCATTTT
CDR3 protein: CASWDPGGNQPQHF

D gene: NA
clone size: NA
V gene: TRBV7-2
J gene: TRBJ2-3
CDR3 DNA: TGTGCCAGCAGCTTAGCCAGGGCCTCAGATACGCAGTATTTT
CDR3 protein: CASSLARASDTQYF

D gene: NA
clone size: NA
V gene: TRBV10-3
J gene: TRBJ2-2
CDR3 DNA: TGTGCCATCAGTGTGACAGATAACACCGGGGAGCTGTTTTTT
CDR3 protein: CAISVTDNTGELFF

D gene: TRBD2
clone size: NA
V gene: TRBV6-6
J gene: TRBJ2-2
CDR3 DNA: TGTGCCAGCAAAGGATCGGGGGGCACCGGGGAGCTGTTTTTT
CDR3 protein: CASKGSGGTGELFF

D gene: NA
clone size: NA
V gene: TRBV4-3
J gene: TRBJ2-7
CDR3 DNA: TGCGCCAGCAGCTCCGGAGGTCCTGACGAGCAGTACTTC
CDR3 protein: CASSSGGPDEQYF

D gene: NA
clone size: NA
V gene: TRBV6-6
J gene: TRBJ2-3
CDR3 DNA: TGTGCCAGCAGTAGGGGGGCCGGCACAGATACGCAGTATTTT
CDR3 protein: CASSRGAGTDTQYF

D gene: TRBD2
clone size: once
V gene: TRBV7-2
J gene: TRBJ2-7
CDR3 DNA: TGTGCCAGCAGCTTAAGACTAGCGGGGTACTACGAGCAGTACTTC
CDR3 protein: CASSLRLAGYYEQYF

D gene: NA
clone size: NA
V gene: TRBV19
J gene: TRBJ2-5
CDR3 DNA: TGTGCCAGTAGTACCCTCCCGCAGCTGGGGGTCAGGGAGACCCAGTACTTC
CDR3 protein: CASSTLPQLGVRETQYF

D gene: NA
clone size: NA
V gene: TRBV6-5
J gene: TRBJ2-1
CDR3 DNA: TGTGCCAGCAGCAACGTCAGGTGGGAGCAGTTCTTC
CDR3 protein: CASSNVRWEQFF

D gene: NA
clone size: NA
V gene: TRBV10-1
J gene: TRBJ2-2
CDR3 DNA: TGCGCCAGCAGTATGAACCGGGACGGCAACACCGGGGAGCTGTTTTTT
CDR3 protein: CASSMNRDGNTGELFF

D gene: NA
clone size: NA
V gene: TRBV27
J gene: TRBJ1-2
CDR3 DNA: TGTGCCAGCAGTTTTCGGGGGGTAAACTATGGCTACACCTTC
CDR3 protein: CASSFRGVNYGYTF

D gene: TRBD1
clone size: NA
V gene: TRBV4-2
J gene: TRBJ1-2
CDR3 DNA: TGTGCCAGCAGCCACGACCGACGGGACAGGGGGGATGGCTACACCTTC
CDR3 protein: CASSHDRRDRGDGYTF

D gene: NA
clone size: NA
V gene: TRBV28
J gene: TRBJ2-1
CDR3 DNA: TGTGCCAGCAGTCCCGGGGAGAATGAGCAGTTCTTC
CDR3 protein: CASSPGENEQFF

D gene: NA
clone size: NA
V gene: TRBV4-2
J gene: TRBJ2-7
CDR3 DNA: TGTGCCAGCAGCCAAGATCCGTTAGCCTACGAGCAGTACTTC
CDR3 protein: CASSQDPLAYEQYF

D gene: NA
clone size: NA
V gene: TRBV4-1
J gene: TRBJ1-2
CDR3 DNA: TGCGCCAGCAGTAGTGCCTTCTATGGCTACACCTTC
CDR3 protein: CASSSAFYGYTF

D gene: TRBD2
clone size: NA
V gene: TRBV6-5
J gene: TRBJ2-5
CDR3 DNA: TGTGCCAGCAGTTCCGGGGGGGAGACCCAGTACTTC
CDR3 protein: CASSSGGETQYF

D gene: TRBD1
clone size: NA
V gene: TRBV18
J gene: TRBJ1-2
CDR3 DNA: TGTGCCAGCTCACCACAGACGACAGGGAACTATGGCTACACCTTC
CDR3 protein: CASSPQTTGNYGYTF

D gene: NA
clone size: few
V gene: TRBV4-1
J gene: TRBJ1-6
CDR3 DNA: TGCGCCAGCAGCCAAGAAACAGTTATCGGCCTACCAAGTTCACCCCTCCACTTT
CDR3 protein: CASSQETVIGLPSSPLHF